This TCR beta chain was profiled in a study of OX40 agonist ivuxolimab in advanced cancers. Sequencing was performed with immunoSEQ multiplex PCR; in TCRdb, only in-frame clones are kept and a portion is missing. The sample consists of roughly 110,000 clones, about 91% of them appearing once. The germline V gene encodes CDR1 LNHNV and CDR2 YYDKDF (reference sequence). V lost 0 bases, J lost 0 bases, and 11 bases lay in between. This CDR3 comprises 16 residues. Here the sequenced sample was CD4+ or CD8+ T cells sorted from blood, taken in a trial of the OX40 agonist ivuxolimab. The TCR originated in an adult with an advanced solid tumor such as melanoma, head and neck, liver or kidney cancer. V gene TRBV15 combines with J gene TRBJ1-2; possibly TRBD1 for D (6 bases). The chain's CDR3 is CATSRDRGRANYGYTF. The CDR3 nucleotides are TGTGCCACCAGCAGAGATCGGGGGCGTGCTAACTATGGCTACACCTTC.